The 17 T cell receptor beta chains below were found in one sample sequenced in a study of T cell repertoires in cytomegalovirus infection. TCRdb re-called the reads with MiXCR, one entry per CDR3 protein. The table records under 800,000 distinct CDR3 sequences, more than 20% of them present only once. The sample taken for sequencing was CD8+ T cells from PBMCs. These receptor sequences come from a human donor in good health (CMV status not recorded). Some clones in this sample may be carry-over from other donors' samples.

This clonotype was found a few times. The rearrangement uses TRBV20-1 and TRBJ2-7, with 7 nucleotides matching TRBD2. J gave up 3 bases and V 2 bases, and 10 bases lay outside the gene matches. This CDR3 is 15 amino acids long. Germline V gene sequence: CDR1 DFQATT, CDR2 SNEGSKA (reference sequence). In nucleotides, the CDR3 is TGCAGTGCTAGACCCACTAGCGCTCCGAACTACGAGCAGTACTTC. Encoded protein: CSARPTSAPNYEQYF.

The chain employs TRBV7-9 and TRBJ1-1, with 7 positions matching TRBD1. This CDR3 region has 16 residues. The germline V gene encodes CDR1 SEHNR and CDR2 FQNEAQ (reference sequence). The V segment lost 4 bases and the J segment 5 bases; nucleotides outside the gene matches: 13. The CDR3 spells CASSSPLAGGETEAFF. CDR3 DNA sequence: TGTGCCAGCAGCTCACCATTGGCAGGGGGAGAAACTGAAGCTTTCTTT.

The gene calls are TRBV14 and TRBJ1-4, with 9 nucleotides matching TRBD1. CDR3 length: 18 residues. The V gene's germline CDR1 is SGHDN and CDR2 FVKESK. After removal of 4 bases from V and 7 bases from J, the junction contained 16 bases not matched to a gene. Here the CDR3 DNA reads TGTGCCAGCAGCCGTGGGACAGGGAGAACCCGAAGTCGTGAAAAACTGTTTTTT. It codes for CASSRGTGRTRSREKLFF.

The V gene is TRBV19, the J gene TRBJ2-2; TRBD1 is a possible D gene (5 bases). Germline V gives CDR1 LNHDA, CDR2 SQIVND (reference sequence). The CDR3 runs 16 residues. Trimming took 9 bases from V and 1 from J, leaving 18 bases between them. The CDR3 reads CASSRQNQENTGELFF. Here the CDR3 DNA reads TGTGCCAGCTCCCGACAGAACCAAGAGAACACCGGGGAGCTGTTTTTT.

There are many counts of this clonotype. The chain uses TRBV7-8 and TRBJ1-4, with D tentatively TRBD1 (6 bases). CDR3 size: 15 residues. Germline CDR1 reads SGHVS; CDR2 reads FQNEAQ. Trimming removed 5 bases at V and 1 base at J, with 11 bases between. The CDR3 loop reads CASSRRGGTNEKLFF. CDR3 in DNA: TGTGCCAGCAGCCGTCGAGGGGGAACTAATGAAAAACTGTTTTTT.

This clonotype was counted a few times. The CDR3 DNA reads as TGTGCCAGCAGCTTAGGAGGGGATAACTATGGCTACACCTTC. This sequence encodes CASSLGGDNYGYTF. The chain recombines TRBV7-9 with TRBJ1-2; the D gene is possibly TRBD1 (5 bases). Germline V gives CDR1 SEHNR, CDR2 FQNEAQ (reference sequence). Trimming stripped 1 base from V and 1 base from J, with 7 bases between. The CDR3 is made up of 14 amino acids.

This clonotype was counted at least ten times. The rearrangement joins TRBV7-9 to TRBJ2-7; TRBD1 is a possible D gene (6 bases). This CDR3 has 14 amino acids. Trimming stripped 2 bases from V and 1 base from J, with 9 bases between. Germline loops: CDR1 SEHNR, CDR2 FQNEAQ (reference sequence). The CDR3 DNA sequence: TGTGCCAGCAGCTTAATCGGACAGTCCTACGAGCAGTACTTC. This gives the protein CASSLIGQSYEQYF.

Only a few counts were recorded for this clonotype. The rearrangement joins TRBV14 to TRBJ2-2, with a tentative D call TRBD2 (5 bases). There are 15 residues in the CDR3. Trimming left V 0 bases short and J 2 bases short, with 7 bases between. Germline-derived CDR1 and CDR2 are SGHDN and FVKESK. The CDR3 loop reads CASSQEDYNTGELFF. The CDR3 bases are TGTGCCAGCAGCCAAGAAGACTACAACACCGGGGAGCTGTTTTTT.

The table lists this clonotype with a few counts. The V gene is TRBV12-3 or TRBV12-4, the J gene TRBJ1-1, with D perhaps matching TRBD1 (5 bases). The CDR3 extends over 16 amino acids. The V end lost 8 bases, the J end lost 0 bases, and 19 bases lay between the germline ends. In DNA, the CDR3 is TGTGCCAGCTTGGGACGGAGCCAGCAAATGAACACTGAAGCTTTCTTT. It yields the protein CASLGRSQQMNTEAFF.

This clonotype was seen ten or more times. The J gene is TRBJ2-2, the V gene TRBV7-6, with a tentative D call TRBD2 (7 bases). The germline gives CDR1 SGHVS, CDR2 FNYEAQ. This CDR3 has 15 amino acids. V lost 5 bases to trimming and J lost 4 bases, with 14 bases between them. DNA of the CDR3: TGTGCCAGCAGCAACGGGGGGCCAACCACCGGGGAGCTGTTTTTT. It specifies CASSNGGPTTGELFF.

The chain uses TRBV2 and TRBJ2-1; 7 nucleotides line up with TRBD2. The J segment lost 3 bases and the V segment lost 2 bases, leaving 4 bases of the junction unmatched. In germline, CDR1 is SNHLY, CDR2 FYNNEI. The CDR3 runs 15 residues. The CDR3 is CASSEYTGGYNEQFF. The CDR3 nucleotides are TGTGCCAGCAGTGAATATACGGGGGGCTACAATGAGCAGTTCTTC.

This clonotype was recorded a few times. This chain joins TRBV6-5 and TRBJ2-3; D gene ambiguous. The CDR3 has 17 amino acids. The germline gives CDR1 MNHEY, CDR2 SVGAGI. The ends were cut back, 0 bases at V and 6 bases at J, with 19 bases in the middle. The CDR3 here is CASSYSIDGARRDTQYF. In DNA, the CDR3 is TGTGCCAGCAGTTACTCGATTGATGGCGCGAGACGGGATACGCAGTATTTT.

The rearrangement uses TRBV5-5 and TRBJ2-5, with 7 positions matching TRBD1. Per the germline V gene, CDR1 is SGHKS and CDR2 is YYEKEE (reference sequence). This CDR3 has 14 amino acids. The trim removed 4 bases at V and 5 bases at J, leaving 8 bases unmatched. The CDR3 protein is CASSTLQGLETQYF. CDR3 sequence (DNA): TGTGCCAGCAGCACACTACAGGGGTTGGAGACCCAGTACTTC.

This clonotype was counted a few times. J is TRBJ2-7 and V is TRBV20-1; the D gene could be TRBD1 or TRBD2 (8 bases each). This CDR3 has 15 amino acids. V lost 0 bases and J 6 bases, leaving 18 bases between the germline ends. The germline V gene encodes CDR1 DFQATT and CDR2 SNEGSKA (reference sequence). The CDR3 reads CSARDSGTGTREQYF. The CDR3 bases are TGCAGTGCTAGAGATAGCGGGACAGGAACTCGCGAGCAGTACTTC.

This clonotype was observed many times. The genes are TRBV7-2 and TRBJ2-1; D remains unclear. From germline, CDR1 is SGHTA and CDR2 FQGNSA. CDR3 length equals 17 residues. V lost 1 base, J lost 0 bases, and 13 bases lay in between. This chain's CDR3 is CASSLDVSASSYNEQFF. CDR3 sequence (DNA): TGTGCCAGCAGCTTAGATGTTTCGGCGAGCTCCTACAATGAGCAGTTCTTC. The whole variable domain, remainder taken from reference TRBV7-2 and TRBJ2-1, is GAGVSQSPSNKVTEKGKDVELRCDPISGHTALYWYRQSLGQGLEFLIYFQGNSAPDKSGLPSDRFSAERTGGSVSTLTIQRTQQEDSAVYLCASSLDVSASSYNEQFFGPGTRLTVL.

In this sample, this clonotype turned up a few times. The chain employs TRBV6-6 and TRBJ1-2; D is possibly TRBD1 (6 bases). The CDR3 has 13 residues. The germline gives CDR1 MNHNY, CDR2 SVGAGI (reference sequence). The germline V and J ends were trimmed by 7 bases and 8 bases, with 17 bases remaining between them. CDR3 sequence (DNA): TGTGCCAGCAAACCCCAAGGGGGAGACGGCTACACCTTC. It yields the protein CASKPQGGDGYTF.

This clonotype came up a few times. This chain's CDR3 is CASSQEAPGQGAQYF. CDR3 in DNA: TGTGCCAGCAGCCAAGAAGCCCCAGGACAGGGGGCCCAGTACTTC. The rearrangement uses TRBV14 and TRBJ2-5, with TRBD1 matching over 10 bases. The CDR3 spans 15 residues. After removal of 0 bases from V and 9 bases from J, the junction contained 7 bases not matched to a gene. Germline CDR1 is SGHDN and CDR2 is FVKESK.